This TCR beta chain was observed in a study of radiation and T cells in renal cell carcinoma. Whole-study results and caveats: Pretreatment tumor biopsies were lacking, so baseline clonotypes are unknown.

Deletions cut 3 bases from V and 5 bases from J, with 13 bases between. The CDR3 extends over 15 amino acids. From germline, CDR1 is LNHDA and CDR2 SQIVND (reference sequence). Assay: immunoSEQ multiplex PCR; the TCRdb copy retains only in-frame clones and omits some. The table lists about 130,000 clones, 70% to 90% of them singletons, with around 6% in the top ten. The sample holds one count of this clone. Antigen specificity is unknown. The time point denotes: blood 2 weeks post-SBRT. As to treatment: 15 Gy SBRT to primary tumor, nephrectomy 4 weeks later. Serial blood draws occurred at baseline and 2 and 4 weeks post-SBRT.

The V call is TRBV19, the J call TRBJ2-2; TRBD2 might be the D (6 bases). The source was blood, collected from a patient whose treatment included radiotherapy and nephrectomy. The receptor comes from a woman between 65 and 79 years old with renal cell carcinoma. CDR3 residues: CASSMGGSRTGELFF. Here the CDR3 DNA reads TGTGCCAGTAGTATGGGGGGTTCGCGGACCGGGGAGCTGTTTTTT.